A single sample gave rise to the 18 T cell receptor beta chains below, sequenced in a study of cytomegalovirus exposure and HLA in healthy donors (dated by TCRdb to about 2017). Library preparation employed the immunoSEQ multiplex PCR assay. Imported from immuneACCESS, the table was reduced by TCRdb to in-frame sequences with V and J called. These copies leave out some clones; in studies compared against another copy, an unresolved V gene accounts for under half, and the cause of the remainder is not known. The table for this sample lists more than 100,000 clones; almost 90% of them were counted only once. Around 1.5% of the sample lies in the top ten. Input material: PBMCs. The receptors here all came from a man aged 30 to 39 in good health and CMV-seronegative.

V usage is TRBV6-4 and J usage is TRBJ2-3, with unresolved D. This CDR3 has 16 amino acids. V was trimmed by 0 bases and J by 1 base, leaving 11 bases between them. Germline V lookup: CDR1 MRHNA, CDR2 SNTAGT. CDR3 coding DNA: TGTGCCAGCAGTGACTCGACCGGCGGAGGCACAGATACGCAGTATTTT. The encoded protein is CASSDSTGGGTDTQYF.

This clone was detected once. The chain has TRBV6-6 and TRBJ2-2; 7 nucleotides match TRBD1. The J segment lost 2 bases and the V segment lost 4 bases, leaving 4 bases of the junction unmatched. Germline assignment: CDR1 MNHNY and CDR2 SVGAGI (reference sequence). This CDR3 contains 15 residues. The CDR3 region has the DNA TGTGCCAGCAGTTGGGCAGGGGGAAACACCGGGGAGCTGTTTTTT. As protein: CASSWAGGNTGELFF.

This clone appeared a few times. The chain links TRBV15 to TRBJ1-4; D gene uncertain. The CDR3 consists of 12 residues. V was trimmed by 3 bases and J by 5 bases, leaving 4 bases between them. Germline CDR1 and CDR2: LNHNV and YYDKDF (reference sequence). Here the CDR3 reads CATSRANEKLFF. CDR3 DNA sequence: TGTGCCACCAGCAGGGCAAATGAAAAACTGTTTTTT.

The DNA for the CDR3 is TGCAGCGTTGAGAGCGACTCTGGAAACACCATATATTTT. Amino acid sequence: CSVESDSGNTIYF. The chain employs TRBV29-1 and TRBJ1-3; D is undetermined. Trimming left V 3 bases short and J 0 bases short, with 6 bases between. Germline V gene sequence: CDR1 SQVTM, CDR2 ANQGSEA. The CDR3 runs to 13 residues.

This clone was detected once. The CDR3 DNA sequence: TGTGCCAGTAAACGACAGGGGTTGGACACTGAAGCTTTCTTT. Its translation: CASKRQGLDTEAFF. V usage is TRBV19 and J usage is TRBJ1-1; 8 bases are shared with TRBD1. The V gene's germline CDR1 is LNHDA and CDR2 SQIVND (reference sequence). The junction had 7 bases not matched to a gene; V was cut back by 7 bases and J by 3 bases. The CDR3 consists of 14 residues.

The CDR3 sequence: CASRDPGQGVGGYTF. The CDR3 region has the DNA TGTGCCAGCAGGGATCCCGGACAGGGGGTCGGTGGCTACACCTTC. V is TRBV5-4 and J is TRBJ1-2; 10 bases align to TRBD1. Germline lookup yields CDR1 SGHNT and CDR2 YYREEE (reference sequence). There are 15 residues in the CDR3. J was trimmed by 7 bases and V by 5 bases; bases with no gene match: 11.

This chain uses TRBV4-1 with TRBJ1-5; D not resolved. Germline CDR1 and CDR2: MGHRA and YSYEKL. Trimming took off 3 bases at V and 1 base at J, with 7 bases between the two ends. The CDR3 covers 14 residues. The CDR3 spells CASSQRQSNQPQHF. CDR3 nucleotides: TGCGCCAGCAGCCAGCGACAAAGCAATCAGCCCCAGCATTTT.

The chain has TRBV4-1 and TRBJ2-4; the match to TRBD2 covers 13 bases. After removal of 0 bases from V and 9 bases from J, the junction contained 5 bases not matched to a gene. This CDR3 region has 16 residues. Per the germline V gene, CDR1 is MGHRA and CDR2 is YSYEKL. CDR3 coding DNA: TGCGCCAGCAGCCAAGATACTAGCGGGAGGGCCACCATTCAGTACTTC. This gives the protein CASSQDTSGRATIQYF.

This chain joins TRBV29-1 and TRBJ2-5; no firm D call. The germline V gene has CDR1 SQVTM and CDR2 ANQGSEA. This CDR3 comprises 11 residues. V gave up 2 bases and J gave up 3 bases, with 4 bases separating them. The chain's CDR3 is CSVEIKETQYF. The CDR3 region has the DNA TGCAGCGTTGAAATTAAAGAGACCCAGTACTTC.

This rearrangement joins TRBV7-2 to TRBJ2-7; D unclear. The CDR3 runs to 13 residues. The germline V gene has CDR1 SGHTA and CDR2 FQGNSA. The germline V and J ends were trimmed by 5 bases and 6 bases, with 14 bases remaining between them. The chain's CDR3 is CASSEHQVVEQYF. CDR3 nucleotides: TGTGCCAGCAGCGAGCATCAAGTCGTCGAGCAGTACTTC.

The genes are TRBV21-1 and TRBJ2-1; TRBD2 is the table's D call and was not checked against the DNA. TRBV21-1 is noted as a pseudogene. The CDR3 contains 12 residues. CDR3 amino acids: CASSKGPKTEVF. The CDR3 DNA is TGTGCCAGCAGCAAAGGGCCAAAAACGGAGGTCTTC.

The chain links TRBV10-1 to TRBJ2-1; TRBD2 matches at 8 bases. The CDR3 is made up of 15 amino acids. The V gene end was trimmed by 1 base and the J gene end by 7 bases; junction bases not matched to a gene: 6. The germline CDR1 and CDR2 sequences are WNHNN and SYGVQD (reference sequence). The CDR3 is CASSEYSGSWNEQFF. CDR3 bases: TGCGCCAGCAGTGAGTACAGCGGGAGCTGGAATGAGCAGTTCTTC.

The V gene is TRBV27, the J gene TRBJ2-1; 8 bases map to TRBD2. J lost 4 bases, V lost 5 bases, and 7 bases had no gene match. The CDR3 spans 15 residues. Germline CDR1 reads MNHEY; CDR2 reads SMNVEV (reference sequence). CDR3 residues: CASSVDRGGYNEQFF. As DNA, the CDR3 is TGTGCCAGCAGTGTGGACCGGGGGGGGTACAATGAGCAGTTCTTC.

The V and J genes are TRBV10-3 and TRBJ2-4; D unclear. This CDR3 has 16 amino acids. Deletions cut 0 bases from V and 1 base from J, with 10 bases between. Germline CDR1 is ENHRY and CDR2 is SYGVKD. CDR3 coding DNA: TGTGCCATCAGTGAGTCGATGCAGGATGCCAAAAACATTCAGTACTTC. Its translation is CAISESMQDAKNIQYF.

This chain connects TRBV5-4 to TRBJ1-2; 12 bases match TRBD1. The CDR3 contains 14 residues. Germline V gene sequence: CDR1 SGHNT, CDR2 YYREEE (reference sequence). V dropped 4 bases and J dropped 7; count of bases not matched to a gene: 5. The CDR3 reads CASSPGTGGFGYTF. In nucleotides, the CDR3 is TGTGCCAGCAGCCCAGGGACAGGGGGCTTTGGCTACACCTTC.

There are a few counts of this clone. The chain joins TRBV7-2 to TRBJ1-5; a possible D gene is TRBD1 (5 bases). The CDR3 spans 14 residues. Per the germline V gene, CDR1 is SGHTA and CDR2 is FQGNSA. Deletions cut 5 bases from V and 2 bases from J, with 10 bases between. The CDR3 reads CASSDGGGNQPQHF. In nucleotides, the CDR3 is TGTGCCAGCAGCGATGGAGGGGGCAATCAGCCCCAGCATTTT.

The gene calls are TRBV2 and TRBJ1-1, with 8 bases identical to TRBD1. The CDR3 extends over 12 amino acids. Germline V gene sequence: CDR1 SNHLY, CDR2 FYNNEI. Trimming took 7 bases from V and 11 from J; bases not matched to a gene: 9. Here the CDR3 DNA reads TGTGCCAGCACCCAAAAGACAGGGGAGGCTTTCTTT. This encodes CASTQKTGEAFF. The full variable domain, its missing parts supplied by reference TRBV2 and TRBJ1-1, is EPEVTQTPSHQVTQMGQEVILRCVPISNHLYFYWYRQILGQKVEFLVSFYNNEISEKSEIFDDQFSVERPDGSNFTLKIRSTKLEDSAMYFCASTQKTGEAFFGQGTRLTVV.

The chain is built from TRBV7-9 and TRBJ2-1; TRBD1 matches at 9 bases. CDR3 length equals 15 residues. Germline V CDR1 and CDR2: SEHNR, FQNEAQ (reference sequence). Losses at the gene ends were 11 bases for V and 5 bases for J; bases not matched to a gene: 13. The DNA of the CDR3 is TGTGCCTTCCCTCTGGGGGGACAGGGAGACAATGAGCAGTTCTTC. As protein: CAFPLGGQGDNEQFF.